The clone carrying this T cell receptor (beta chain) was seen once. Germline CDR1 reads MDHEN; CDR2 reads SYDVKM. CDR3 length: 14 residues. V was shortened by 4 bases and J by 4 bases, with 11 bases between the two germline ends. In the authors' methods: Amplification of reference gene primers was used by the study to estimate nucleated cell counts. The data were produced by immunoSEQ multiplex PCR, yet TCRdb's version contains in-frame clones alone and is incomplete. The V and J calls and clone size come from that table; D and trimming were worked out from the DNA. The data contain 93,000 or so clones, roughly 90% of them singletons. This sample stems from a study of blood T cell repertoires in COVID-19. Study in general: The origin of the acute and convalescent COVID-19 samples was the United States, Italy and Spain. Sources were T cells, B-cell-depleted T cells, or PBMCs; the material itself was cDNA or gDNA.

The sequence derives from a woman aged 55-70 years with acute or convalescent COVID-19. The sample consisted of peripheral blood. V gene TRBV28 combines with J gene TRBJ1-5; D unresolved. In DNA, the CDR3 is TGTGCCAGCAGTTGGAGCGGGCCTAATCAGCCCCAGCATTTT. It yields the protein CASSWSGPNQPQHF.